Shown below are 2 T cell receptor beta chains from a single sample sequenced in a study of blood T cell repertoires in COVID-19. Assay: immunoSEQ multiplex PCR; the TCRdb copy retains only in-frame clones and omits some. The repertoire consists of 230,000 or so clones, with 84% occurring once and the leading ten covering just under 20%. The sequenced sample was peripheral blood. The receptors stem from a man under 40 with active or convalescent COVID-19.

The rearrangement uses TRBV7-9 and TRBJ2-1; TRBD2 is a possible D gene (5 bases). CDR1 is SEHNR and CDR2 is FQNEAQ in the germline V gene (reference sequence). V was trimmed by 5 bases and J by 2 bases, leaving 19 bases between them. The CDR3 runs to 17 residues. For the CDR3, the DNA is TGTGCCAGCAGCCATCTTCGAGGGAGCGGAGCCTACAATGAGCAGTTCTTC. It encodes CASSHLRGSGAYNEQFF.

The chain couples TRBV6-5 to TRBJ2-2; TRBD2 matches at 11 bases. The CDR3 has 14 residues. From germline, CDR1 is MNHEY and CDR2 SVGAGI. Germline trimming cut 8 bases from V and 1 base from J; bases unmatched to any gene: 0. The CDR3 DNA follows: TGTGCCAGCGGGACTAGCGGGAACACCGGGGAGCTGTTTTTT. Protein: CASGTSGNTGELFF.